This T cell receptor (beta chain) stems from a study of human T cells and chemical hapten exposure. TCRdb reprocessed the RACE reads via MiXCR and lists one record per CDR3 protein. The table lists 62,000 or so distinct CDR3 sequences, approximately 11% of them singletons. This clonotype was seen only a few times. Time point specified: pre-sensitization, week 0. Treatment meaning: therapeutic diphenylcyclopropenone sensitization with weekly scalp DPC. This CDR3 is 11 amino acids long. The V and J ends lost 6 bases and 1 base respectively, with 4 bases between them. Looked up from germline, CDR1 is SNHLY and CDR2 is FYNNEI.

This chain joins TRBV2 and TRBJ2-7; D remains ambiguous. The sequenced sample was whole blood, obtained in connection with sensitization to the hapten diphenylcyclopropenone (DPC). This TCR was sampled from a woman aged 50 to 60 with alopecia areata. Some clones in this sample may be carry-over from other donors' samples. For the CDR3, the DNA is TGTGCCAGCAGCACTTCCTACGAGCAGTACTTC. Amino acids: CASSTSYEQYF.